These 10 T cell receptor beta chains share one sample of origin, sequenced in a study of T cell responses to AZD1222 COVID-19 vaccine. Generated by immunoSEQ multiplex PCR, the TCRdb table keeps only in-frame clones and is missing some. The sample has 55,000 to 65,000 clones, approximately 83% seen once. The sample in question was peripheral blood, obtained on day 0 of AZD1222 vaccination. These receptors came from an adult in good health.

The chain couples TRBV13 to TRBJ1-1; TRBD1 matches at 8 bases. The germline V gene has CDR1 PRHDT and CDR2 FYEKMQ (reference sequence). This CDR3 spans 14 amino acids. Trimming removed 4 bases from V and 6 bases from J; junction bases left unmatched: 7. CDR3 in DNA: TGTGCCAGCAGCTCGTTGGACAGGGCAGCTGAAGCTTTCTTT. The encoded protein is CASSSLDRAAEAFF.

This CDR3 reads CASSLHGFGEKLFF. CDR3 in DNA: TGTGCCAGCAGCTTGCACGGATTCGGTGAAAAACTGTTTTTT. The chain combines TRBV5-6 with TRBJ1-4; D is unclear. V gave up 1 base and J gave up 7 bases, with 11 bases separating them. This CDR3 contains 14 residues. Per the germline V gene, CDR1 is SGHDT and CDR2 is YYEEEE.

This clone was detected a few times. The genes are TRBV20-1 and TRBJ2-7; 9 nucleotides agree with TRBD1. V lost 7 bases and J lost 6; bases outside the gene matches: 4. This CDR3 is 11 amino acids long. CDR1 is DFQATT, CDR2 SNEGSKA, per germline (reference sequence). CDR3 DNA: TGCAGTGTGGGACAGGGCCTCGAGCAGTACTTC. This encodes CSVGQGLEQYF.

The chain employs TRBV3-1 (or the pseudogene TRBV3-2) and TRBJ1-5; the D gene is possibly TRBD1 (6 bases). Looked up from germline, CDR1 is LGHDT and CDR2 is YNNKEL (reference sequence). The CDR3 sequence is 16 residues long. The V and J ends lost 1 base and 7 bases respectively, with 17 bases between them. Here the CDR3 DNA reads TGTGCCAGCAGCCAAGCCACGGGGGCCGGGTCACAGCCCCAGCATTTT. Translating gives CASSQATGAGSQPQHF.

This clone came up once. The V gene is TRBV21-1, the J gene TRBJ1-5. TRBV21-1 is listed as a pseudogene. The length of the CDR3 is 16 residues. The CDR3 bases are TGTGCCAGCAGCAAAGAGGAGGGCGGGGGCAATCAGCCCCAGCATTTT. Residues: CASSKEEGGGNQPQHF.

CDR3 bases: TGTGCCAGTAGTGCCGGGACGACACTGGGTTCACCCCTCCACTTT. Protein: CASSAGTTLGSPLHF. The chain couples TRBV19 to TRBJ1-6; D is possibly TRBD1 (5 bases). V gave up 5 bases and J gave up 9 bases, with 17 bases separating them. From germline, CDR1 is LNHDA and CDR2 SQIVND (reference sequence). The CDR3 loop spans 15 amino acids.

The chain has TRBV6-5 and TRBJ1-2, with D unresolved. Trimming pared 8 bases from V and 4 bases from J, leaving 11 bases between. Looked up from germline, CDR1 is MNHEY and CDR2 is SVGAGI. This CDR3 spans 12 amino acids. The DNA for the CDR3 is TGTGCCAGCTCCCAGGTCGGCTATGGCTACACCTTC. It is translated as CASSQVGYGYTF.

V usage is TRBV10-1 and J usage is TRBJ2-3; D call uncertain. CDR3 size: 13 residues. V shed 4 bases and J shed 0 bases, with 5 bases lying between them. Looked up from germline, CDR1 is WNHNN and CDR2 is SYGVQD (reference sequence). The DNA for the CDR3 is TGCGCCAGCAGTGCCCCTAGCACAGATACGCAGTATTTT. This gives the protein CASSAPSTDTQYF.

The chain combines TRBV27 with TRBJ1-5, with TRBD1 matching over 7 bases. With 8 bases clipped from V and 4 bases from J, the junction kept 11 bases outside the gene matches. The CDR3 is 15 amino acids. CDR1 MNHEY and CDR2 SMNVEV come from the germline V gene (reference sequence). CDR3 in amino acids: CASGRQGWGNQPQHF. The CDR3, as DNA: TGTGCCAGCGGACGACAGGGATGGGGAAATCAGCCCCAGCATTTT.

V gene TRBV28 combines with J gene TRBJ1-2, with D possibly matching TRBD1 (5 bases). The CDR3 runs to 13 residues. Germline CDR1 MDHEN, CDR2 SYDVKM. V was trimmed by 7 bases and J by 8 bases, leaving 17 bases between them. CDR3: CASKEGRATGYTF. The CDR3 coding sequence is TGTGCCAGCAAAGAGGGCAGGGCGACCGGCTACACCTTC.